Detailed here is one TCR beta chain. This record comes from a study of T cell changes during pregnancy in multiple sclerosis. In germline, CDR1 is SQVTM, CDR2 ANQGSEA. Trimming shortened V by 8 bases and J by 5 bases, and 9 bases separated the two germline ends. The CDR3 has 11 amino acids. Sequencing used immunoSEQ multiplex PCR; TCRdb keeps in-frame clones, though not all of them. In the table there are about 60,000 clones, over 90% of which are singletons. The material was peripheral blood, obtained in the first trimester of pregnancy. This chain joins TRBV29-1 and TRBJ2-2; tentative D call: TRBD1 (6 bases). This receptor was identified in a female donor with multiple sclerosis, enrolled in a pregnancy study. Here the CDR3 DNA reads TGCAGCATCAGGGGTACCGGGGAGCTGTTTTTT. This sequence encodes CSIRGTGELFF.